One and the same sample provided the 18 T cell receptor beta chains below, sequenced in a study of shared clonotypes between healthy human individuals. Clones were sequenced by immunoSEQ multiplex PCR, and TCRdb holds only the in-frame ones, with some missing. This repertoire shows roughly 2,000,000 clones, roughly 93% found once; its top ten account for approximately 1.7%. The naive CD8 fraction comprised CD45RO-negative cells positively selected for CCR7 and excluded terminally differentiated effector memory CD45RA+ cells. The sample consisted of naive CD8+ T cells from PBMCs. Every receptor here comes from a young man in good health. Some clones in this sample may be carry-over from other donors' samples.

This clone has just a few counts. This chain uses TRBV19 with TRBJ1-2, with a tentative D call TRBD1 (5 bases). Deletions cut 4 bases from V and 6 bases from J, with 12 bases between. The CDR3 runs 13 residues. The V gene's germline CDR1 is LNHDA and CDR2 SQIVND (reference sequence). For the CDR3, the DNA is TGTGCCAGTAGTACATGGGACTGGGATGGCTACACCTTC. Translated: CASSTWDWDGYTF. The variable domain in full, with the rest retrieved from reference TRBV19 and TRBJ1-2, is DGGITQSPKYLFRKEGQNVTLSCEQNLNHDAMYWYRQDPGQGLRLIYYSQIVNDFQKGDIAEGYSVSREKKESFPLTVTSAQKNPTAFYLCASSTWDWDGYTFGSGTRLTVV.

The J gene is TRBJ2-7, the V gene TRBV2; tentatively, D is TRBD2 (5 bases). The ends were cut back, 4 bases at V and 0 bases at J, with 10 bases in the middle. Germline CDR1 is SNHLY and CDR2 is FYNNEI. CDR3 length equals 14 residues. In DNA, the CDR3 is TGTGCCAGCAGTGTCCGGGAACCCTCCTACGAGCAGTACTTC. Its translation is CASSVREPSYEQYF.

V is TRBV2 and J is TRBJ2-7; D assignment may be TRBD1 or TRBD2 (6 bases each). The CDR3 consists of 12 residues. V was cut by 7 bases and J by 3 bases, with 10 bases left in between. CDR1 and CDR2 from the germline V gene are SNHLY and FYNNEI. The DNA of the CDR3 is TGTGCCAGCAAGGAGGGGGACTACGAGCAGTACTTC. This codes for CASKEGDYEQYF.

With regard to this clone: This CDR3 is also generated by other DNA sequences in the sample. The chain carries TRBV6-6 and TRBJ1-2; no clear D. The ends were cut back, 6 bases at V and 8 bases at J, with 7 bases in the middle. CDR3 size: 10 residues. Germline V gene data show CDR1 as MNHNY and CDR2 as SVGAGI (reference sequence). The chain's CDR3 is CASSSGGYTF. CDR3 nucleotides: TGTGCCAGCAGCTCCGGGGGCTACACCTTC.

This clone was recorded a few times. Other nucleotide sequences from this sample produce the same CDR3. V is TRBV9 and J is TRBJ2-7, with D possibly matching TRBD1 (5 bases). The germline V and J ends were trimmed by 0 bases and 2 bases, with 9 bases remaining between them. CDR1 and CDR2 (germline): SGDLS, YYNGEE. The CDR3 spans 14 residues. DNA for the CDR3: TGTGCCAGCAGCGTAGGGCAGGGCACCTACGAGCAGTACTTC. Its translation: CASSVGQGTYEQYF.

A note on this clone: Other nucleotide sequences in the sample specify the same CDR3. The gene calls are TRBV27 and TRBJ1-1; D unresolved. This CDR3 has 14 amino acids. The V gene's germline CDR1 is MNHEY and CDR2 SMNVEV (reference sequence). V lost 1 base to trimming and J lost 1 base, with 7 bases between them. CDR3 protein: CASSLWAGNTEAFF. CDR3 coding DNA: TGTGCCAGCAGTTTATGGGCCGGGAACACTGAAGCTTTCTTT.

The gene calls are TRBV7-9 and TRBJ1-1, with 7 nucleotides matching TRBD1. Germline V gene lookup returns CDR1 SEHNR and CDR2 FQNEAQ (reference sequence). With V trimmed by 3 bases and J by 4 bases, 5 bases remained unmatched. The CDR3 is 14 amino acids. The CDR3, as DNA: TGTGCCAGCAGCTTGGGGGCAGGGGGCACTGAAGCTTTCTTT. Translated: CASSLGAGGTEAFF.

This chain uses TRBV4-3 with TRBJ2-7, with D unresolved. Germline CDR1 LGHNA, CDR2 YSLEER. Trimming took off 1 base at V and 0 bases at J, with 13 bases between the two ends. The CDR3 extends over 16 amino acids. CDR3 amino acids: CASSQGSATHSYEQYF. DNA for the CDR3: TGCGCCAGCAGCCAAGGTTCCGCGACACACTCCTACGAGCAGTACTTC.

The rearrangement uses TRBV27 and TRBJ2-7; perhaps D is TRBD1 or TRBD2 (6 bases each). CDR1 and CDR2 (germline): MNHEY, SMNVEV (reference sequence). The CDR3 has 18 amino acids. Trimming stripped 7 bases from V and 6 bases from J, with 31 bases between. CDR3 sequence (DNA): TGTGCCAGCAACTTTGGGGGCCCGGGACTCCATAAAACGGGCGAGCAGTACTTC. Translating gives CASNFGGPGLHKTGEQYF.

The count of this clone is one. The chain recombines TRBV9 with TRBJ2-3; 7 nucleotides agree with TRBD1. CDR3 length: 16 amino acids. V was pared by 4 bases and J by 2 bases, with 10 bases of the junction left unmatched. The germline gives CDR1 SGDLS, CDR2 YYNGEE. As DNA, the CDR3 is TGTGCCAGCAGCAATACAGGGGCGATAGTCACAGATACGCAGTATTTT. It is translated as CASSNTGAIVTDTQYF.

This chain uses TRBV7-9 with TRBJ1-1, with D possibly matching TRBD1 (6 bases). Per germline, CDR1 SEHNR and CDR2 FQNEAQ (reference sequence). The V end lost 0 bases, the J end lost 0 bases, and 14 bases lay between the germline ends. This CDR3 is built from 17 residues. The CDR3 sequence: CASSLAPGEGLNTEAFF. The DNA for the CDR3 is TGTGCCAGCAGCTTAGCCCCAGGGGAGGGGTTGAACACTGAAGCTTTCTTT.

This chain joins TRBV27 and TRBJ2-5, with D possibly TRBD1 on 5 matching bases. Germline lookup yields CDR1 MNHEY and CDR2 SMNVEV (reference sequence). V lost 4 bases and J lost 7, with 10 bases in between. This CDR3 has 12 residues. The CDR3 loop reads CASSSEGVTQYF. The CDR3 nucleotides are TGTGCCAGCAGTTCAGAAGGGGTGACCCAGTACTTC.

The genes are TRBV29-1 and TRBJ1-1; D is unresolved. Trimming cost V 3 bases and J 3 bases, with 11 bases left between them. The CDR3 extends over 13 amino acids. CDR1 and CDR2 from the germline V gene are SQVTM and ANQGSEA. The CDR3 region is CSVELLGYTEAFF. DNA for the CDR3: TGCAGCGTTGAGTTATTGGGGTACACTGAAGCTTTCTTT.

The chain employs TRBV28 and TRBJ2-3; 8 bases are shared with TRBD1. The junction had 12 bases not matched to a gene; V was cut back by 5 bases and J by 2 bases. Germline CDR1 reads MDHEN; CDR2 reads SYDVKM. The CDR3 extends over 17 amino acids. CDR3 in amino acids: CASSISRTGTLTDTQYF. The CDR3 nucleotides are TGTGCCAGCAGTATCTCACGGACAGGGACCCTCACAGATACGCAGTATTTT.

The J gene is TRBJ1-5, the V gene TRBV27, with 8 positions matching TRBD1. V was pared by 5 bases and J by 6 bases, with 18 bases of the junction left unmatched. CDR1 is MNHEY, CDR2 SMNVEV, per germline (reference sequence). This CDR3 has 18 residues. The CDR3 DNA reads TGTGCCAGCAGTCCGACAGGGGTGGGAGGTGTTGGGTCTCAGCCCCAGCATTTT. The encoded protein is CASSPTGVGGVGSQPQHF.

The chain employs TRBV6-5 and TRBJ2-1, with 7 bases that match TRBD2. CDR3 length equals 14 residues. CDR1 is MNHEY, CDR2 SVGAGI, per germline. Trimming at V came to 4 bases and at J to 7 bases, leaving 7 bases not matched to a gene. The CDR3: CASSLREGVNEQFF. CDR3 DNA: TGTGCCAGCAGTTTGAGGGAGGGTGTAAATGAGCAGTTCTTC.

In regard to this clone: Different DNA sequences within this sample yield the same CDR3. CDR3 sequence (DNA): TGCAGCGTCGAGACAGGCCCCCCCTACGAGCAGTACTTC. Its translation: CSVETGPPYEQYF. The rearrangement joins TRBV29-1 to TRBJ2-7; D perhaps matches TRBD1 (6 bases). The CDR3 spans 13 residues. From germline, CDR1 is SQVTM and CDR2 ANQGSEA. V lost 6 bases, J lost 2 bases, and 14 bases lay in between.

The V gene is TRBV19, the J gene TRBJ1-2, with D unresolved. Germline CDR1 is LNHDA and CDR2 is SQIVND (reference sequence). The CDR3 spans 14 residues. The V end lost 3 bases, the J end lost 7 bases, and 15 bases lay between the germline ends. The chain's CDR3 is CASSIWTASGGYTF. The CDR3 bases are TGTGCCAGTAGTATCTGGACCGCCTCTGGTGGCTACACCTTC. Using reference TRBV19 and TRBJ1-2 for the parts outside the CDR3, the full variable domain is DGGITQSPKYLFRKEGQNVTLSCEQNLNHDAMYWYRQDPGQGLRLIYYSQIVNDFQKGDIAEGYSVSREKKESFPLTVTSAQKNPTAFYLCASSIWTASGGYTFGSGTRLTVV.